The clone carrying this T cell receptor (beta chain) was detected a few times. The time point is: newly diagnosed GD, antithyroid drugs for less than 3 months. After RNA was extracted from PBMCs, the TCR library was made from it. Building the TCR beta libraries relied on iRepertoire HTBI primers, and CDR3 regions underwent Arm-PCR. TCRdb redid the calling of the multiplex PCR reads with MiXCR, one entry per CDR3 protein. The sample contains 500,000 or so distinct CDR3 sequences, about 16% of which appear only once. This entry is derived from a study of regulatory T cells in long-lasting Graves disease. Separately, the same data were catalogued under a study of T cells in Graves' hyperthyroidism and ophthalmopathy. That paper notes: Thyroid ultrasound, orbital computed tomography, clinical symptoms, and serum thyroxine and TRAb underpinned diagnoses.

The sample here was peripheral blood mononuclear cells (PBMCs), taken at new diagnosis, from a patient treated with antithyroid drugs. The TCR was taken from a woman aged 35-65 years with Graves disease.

The CDR3 loop is CASTHDRGQNQPQHF. The CDR3 coding sequence is TGTGCCAGCACCCACGACAGGGGACAAAATCAGCCCCAGCATTTT. V gene TRBV12-3 or TRBV12-4 combines with J gene TRBJ1-5; TRBD1 agrees at 8 bases. The ends lost 7 bases at V and 4 bases at J; junction bases unmatched: 9. This CDR3 region has 15 residues.